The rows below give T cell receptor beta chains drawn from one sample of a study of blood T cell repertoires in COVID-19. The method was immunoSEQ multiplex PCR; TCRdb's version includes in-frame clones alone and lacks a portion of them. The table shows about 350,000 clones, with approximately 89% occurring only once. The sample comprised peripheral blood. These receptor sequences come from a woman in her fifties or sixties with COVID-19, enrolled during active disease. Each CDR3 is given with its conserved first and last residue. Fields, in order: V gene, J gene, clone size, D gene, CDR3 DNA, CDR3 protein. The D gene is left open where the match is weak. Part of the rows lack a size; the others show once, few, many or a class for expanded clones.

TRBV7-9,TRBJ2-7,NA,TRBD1,TGTGCCAGCAGTCACCGGGACAGGGCGGTCCACGAGCAGTACTTC,CASSHRDRAVHEQYF
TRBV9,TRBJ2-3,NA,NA,TGTGCCAGCACAGGGAGCACAGATACGCAGTATTTT,CASTGSTDTQYF
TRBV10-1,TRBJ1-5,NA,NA,TGCGCCACCTGCTGCGGGGGCTATGGCAATCAGCCCCAGCATTTT,CATCCGGYGNQPQHF
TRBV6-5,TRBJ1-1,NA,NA,TGTGCCAGCAAGGGGGTTCTTAGTCGCGATGAAGCTTTCTTT,CASKGVLSRDEAFF
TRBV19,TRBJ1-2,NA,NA,TGTGCCAGTAGTATAGGGACAGTGAACTATGGCTACACCTTC,CASSIGTVNYGYTF
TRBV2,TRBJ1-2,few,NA,TGTGCCAGCAGTGAGGCGACAACAACTAACTATGGCTACACCTTC,CASSEATTTNYGYTF
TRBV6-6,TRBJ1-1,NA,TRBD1,TGTGCCAGCAGGGACGGGGACAGTAAGAACACTGAAGCTTTCTTT,CASRDGDSKNTEAFF
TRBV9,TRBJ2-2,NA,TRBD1,TGTGCCAGCAGCGCTCCGGGACAGGGGAACACCGGGGAGCTGTTTTTT,CASSAPGQGNTGELFF
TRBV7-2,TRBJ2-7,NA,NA,TGTGCCAGCAGCTTAATGGGGGCGCCCTACGAGCAGTACTTC,CASSLMGAPYEQYF
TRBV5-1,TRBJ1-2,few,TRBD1,TGCGCCAGCAGCTTGGGAACAGGGGGCTATGGCTACACCTTC,CASSLGTGGYGYTF
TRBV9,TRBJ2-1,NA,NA,TGTGCCAGCAGCGTAGCCCCGGACTGGGTCAATGAGCAGTTCTTC,CASSVAPDWVNEQFF
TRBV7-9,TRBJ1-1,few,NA,TGTGCCAGCAGCTTAGGGACGGGAGGAGACACTGAAGCTTTCTTT,CASSLGTGGDTEAFF
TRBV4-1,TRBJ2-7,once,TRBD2,TGCGCCAGCAGCCCCACGGAGGGACTAGCGGGGGGGCCTCCTAGGGGTGAGCAGTACTTC,CASSPTEGLAGGPPRGEQYF
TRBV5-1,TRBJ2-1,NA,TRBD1,TGCGCCAGCAGCGGAGGGACAGGGGGGCCCCATGAGCAGTTCTTC,CASSGGTGGPHEQFF
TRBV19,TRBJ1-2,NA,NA,TGTGCCAGTAGTATAGTATCTAACTATGGCTACACCTTC,CASSIVSNYGYTF
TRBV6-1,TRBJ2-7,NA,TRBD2,TGTGCCAGCAGTGAAGGAATGGCTAGCGGGTCCTACGAGCAGTACTTC,CASSEGMASGSYEQYF
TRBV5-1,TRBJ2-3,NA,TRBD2,TGCGCCAGCAGCTTAACTGCGGGGGGACCAGATACGCAGTATTTT,CASSLTAGGPDTQYF
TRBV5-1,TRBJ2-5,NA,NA,TGCGCCAGCAGCTTGGTACTCGGGTCAGAAGAGACCCAGTACTTC,CASSLVLGSEETQYF
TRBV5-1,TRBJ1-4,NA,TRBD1,TGCGCCAGCAGCTTGGGAGGGGGCCGGAATGAAAAACTGTTTTTT,CASSLGGGRNEKLFF
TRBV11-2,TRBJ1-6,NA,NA,TGTGCCAGCACCTCTTTAGACGGGGGAGGTGATTCACCCCTCCACTTT,CASTSLDGGGDSPLHF
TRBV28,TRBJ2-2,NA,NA,TGTGCCAGCAGTCCCCCTCGTCCCGTGCTGTTTTTT,CASSPPRPVLFF
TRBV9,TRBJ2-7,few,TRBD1,TGTGCCAGCAGCGCCACCGGGACAGCCTACGAGCAGTACTTC,CASSATGTAYEQYF
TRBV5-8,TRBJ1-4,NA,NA,TGTGCCAGCAGCGGTGGATTGGGGGCGCTTAATGAAAAACTGTTTTTT,CASSGGLGALNEKLFF
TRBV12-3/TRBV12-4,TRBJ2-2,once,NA,TGTGCCAGCAGCCTCCAGGCCGGGGAGCTGTTTTTT,CASSLQAGELFF
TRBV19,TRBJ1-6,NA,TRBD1,TGTGCCAGTACCGCCGGGGGGGGACAGTCTCTCTCACCCCTCCACTTT,CASTAGGGQSLSPLHF
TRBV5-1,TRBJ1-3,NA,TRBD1,TGCGCCAGCAGCGACCCCCAACAGGGGGCGCGTGGAAACACCATATATTTT,CASSDPQQGARGNTIYF
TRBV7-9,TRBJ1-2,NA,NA,TGTGCCAGCAGCTTAGGGACAGCCAACTATGGCTACACCTTC,CASSLGTANYGYTF
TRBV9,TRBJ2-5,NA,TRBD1,TGTGCCAGCAGCGTAAGTGGTGGACAGGGGGCGAGGTCACAAGAGACCCAGTACTTC,CASSVSGGQGARSQETQYF
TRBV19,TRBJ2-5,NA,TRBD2,TGTGCCAGTAGCCCAGGACTAGCGGGGCAAGAGACCCAGTACTTC,CASSPGLAGQETQYF
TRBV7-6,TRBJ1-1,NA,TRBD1,TGTGCCAGCAGCTTAGGACAGGGGGAAGGGAACACTGAAGCTTTCTTT,CASSLGQGEGNTEAFF
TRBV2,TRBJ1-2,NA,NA,TGTGCCAGCAGTGATGCTACAGGGATCGGCTACACCTTC,CASSDATGIGYTF
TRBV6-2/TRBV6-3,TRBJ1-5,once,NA,TGTGCCAGCAGTTCCATCATCTGGACAGCAGCCTTTAGCAATCAGCCCCAGCATTTT,CASSSIIWTAAFSNQPQHF
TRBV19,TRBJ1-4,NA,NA,TGTGCCAGTAGTATCAGGGCCCGAAAACTGTTTTTT,CASSIRARKLFF
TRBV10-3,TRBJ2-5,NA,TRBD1,TGTGCCACCAGGTCGACAGGGGAATCAGGGACCCAGTACTTC,CATRSTGESGTQYF
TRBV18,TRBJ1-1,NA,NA,TGTGCCAGCTCACAAGACAGAAAGAACACTGAAGCTTTCTTT,CASSQDRKNTEAFF
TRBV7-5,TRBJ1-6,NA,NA,TGTGCCAGAAGCGCTAATGAACAGGTTAATTCACCCCTCCACTTT,CARSANEQVNSPLHF
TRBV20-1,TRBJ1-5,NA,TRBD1,TGCAGTGCTAGTGTAGGGCAGGGGGGCCTGGGCAATCAGCCCCAGCATTTT,CSASVGQGGLGNQPQHF
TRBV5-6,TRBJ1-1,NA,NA,TGTGCCAGCAGCTTGCTTGCAGACAGGTACCCTGAAGCTTTCTTT,CASSLLADRYPEAFF
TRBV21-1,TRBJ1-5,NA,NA,TGTGCCAGCAGCTCTCCGGGACAGGGGGCGGTTTTGCAGACCATCCCTCAGCCCCAGCATTTT,CASSSPGQGAVLQTIPQPQHF
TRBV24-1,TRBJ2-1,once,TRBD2,TGTGCCACCAGTGATGCGAGGGCTAGCGGGGGGCCTTACAATGAGCAGTTCTTC,CATSDARASGGPYNEQFF
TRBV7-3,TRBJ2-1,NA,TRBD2,TGTGCCAGCAGCTTAACTAGCGGGGGTATCAATGAGCAGTTCTTC,CASSLTSGGINEQFF